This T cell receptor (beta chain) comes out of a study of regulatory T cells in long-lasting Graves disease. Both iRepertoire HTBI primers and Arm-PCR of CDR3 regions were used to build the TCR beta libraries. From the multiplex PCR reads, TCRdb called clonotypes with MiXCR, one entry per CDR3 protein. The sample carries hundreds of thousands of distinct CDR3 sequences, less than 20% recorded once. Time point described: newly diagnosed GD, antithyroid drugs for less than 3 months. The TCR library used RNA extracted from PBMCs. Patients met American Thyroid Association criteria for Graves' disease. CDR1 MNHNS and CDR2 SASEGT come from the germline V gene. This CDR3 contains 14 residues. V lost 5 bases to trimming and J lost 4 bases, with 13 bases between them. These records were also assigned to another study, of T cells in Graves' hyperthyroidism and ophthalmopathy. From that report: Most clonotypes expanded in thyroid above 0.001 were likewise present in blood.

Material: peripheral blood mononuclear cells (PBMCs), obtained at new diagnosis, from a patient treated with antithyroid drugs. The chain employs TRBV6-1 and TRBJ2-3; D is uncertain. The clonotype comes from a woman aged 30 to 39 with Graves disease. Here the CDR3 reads CASSPHLSSDTQYF. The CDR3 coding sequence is TGTGCCAGCAGTCCCCACCTCTCCTCAGATACGCAGTATTTT.